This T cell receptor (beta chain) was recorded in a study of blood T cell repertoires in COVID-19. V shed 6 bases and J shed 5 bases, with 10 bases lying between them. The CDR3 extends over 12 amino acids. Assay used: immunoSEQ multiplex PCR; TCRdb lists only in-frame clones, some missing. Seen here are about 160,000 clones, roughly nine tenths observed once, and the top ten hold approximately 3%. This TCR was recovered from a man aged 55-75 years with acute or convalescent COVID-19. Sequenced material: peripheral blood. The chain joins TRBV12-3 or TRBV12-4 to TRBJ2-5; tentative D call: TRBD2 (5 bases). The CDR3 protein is CASRLGVETQYF. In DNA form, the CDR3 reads TGTGCCAGCAGACTAGGTGTGGAGACCCAGTACTTC.